What follows are 29 T cell receptor beta chains derived from one specimen sequenced in a study of read filtering for tumor transcriptome and immune sequencing. This library used around 400 ng RNA and molecular barcoded adaptors spanning alpha/delta and beta/gamma chains. TCRdb re-called the reads with MiXCR, one entry per CDR3 protein. The profile shows several thousand distinct CDR3 sequences, about 20% of them singletons. The sample consisted of a population of CD138-negative cells sorted from bone marrow. All receptors come from a donor at least 40 years old with multiple myeloma.

The J gene is TRBJ2-7, the V gene TRBV11-2; TRBD1 aligns across 7 bases. The CDR3 has 14 amino acids. In germline, CDR1 is SGHAT, CDR2 FQNNGV. With V trimmed by 5 bases and J by 3 bases, 7 bases remained unmatched. The DNA of the CDR3 is TGTGCCAGCAGCCTTAGTAGACAGGGCTACGAGCAGTACTTC. This encodes CASSLSRQGYEQYF.

This clonotype was counted many times. The rearrangement joins TRBV7-8 to TRBJ2-1, with D maybe TRBD1 (5 bases). CDR1 and CDR2 (germline): SGHVS, FQNEAQ. This CDR3 contains 15 residues. The V and J ends lost 3 bases and 0 bases respectively, with 9 bases between them. This chain's CDR3 is CASSFRANSYNEQFF. In DNA form, the CDR3 reads TGTGCCAGCAGCTTCAGGGCGAACTCCTACAATGAGCAGTTCTTC.

This clonotype was picked up many times. V is TRBV7-2 and J is TRBJ2-7; tentative D call: TRBD2 (6 bases). The CDR3 length is 14 residues. Germline values: CDR1 SGHTA, CDR2 FQGNSA. The V and J ends lost 4 bases and 3 bases respectively, with 13 bases between them. For the CDR3, the DNA is TGTGCCAGCAGCTCGGGACGGCGGGGCTACGAGCAGTACTTC. Translating it yields CASSSGRRGYEQYF.

In its sample, this clonotype ranks as medium-sized. The V call is TRBV7-8, the J call TRBJ2-6; perhaps TRBD2 as D (5 bases). Germline V lookup: CDR1 SGHVS, CDR2 FQNEAQ. The CDR3 loop spans 16 amino acids. The germline V and J ends were trimmed by 7 bases and 1 base, with 14 bases remaining between them. Written as DNA, the CDR3 is TGTGCCAGCAACTCCATCCGGGAATCTGGGGCCAACGTCCTGACTTTC. Encoded protein: CASNSIRESGANVLTF.

With regard to this clonotype: This may arise from a read error, as a much more abundant clone is one base away. The chain links TRBV3-1 to TRBJ1-1, with unresolved D. The CDR3 contains 13 residues. The germline V gene has CDR1 LGHDT and CDR2 YNNKEL (reference sequence). The CDR3 DNA reads TGTGCCAGCAGCCGAGGTGAGGGCACTGAAGCTTCCTTT. The encoded protein is CASSRGEGTEASF.

Details on this clonotype: A read error may be the cause here, since a much bigger clone is one base away. The genes are TRBV2 and TRBJ1-3; D is uncertain. This CDR3 has 14 residues. The germline gives CDR1 SNHLY, CDR2 FYNNEI. The CDR3 region is CASSEGSSGNAIYF. Written as DNA, the CDR3 is TGTGCCAGCAGTGAAGGTAGCTCTGGAAACGCCATATATTTT.

The chain uses TRBV7-2 and TRBJ2-7; no clear D. Germline V gene lookup returns CDR1 SGHTA and CDR2 FQGNSA. Trimming left V 5 bases short and J 2 bases short, with 7 bases between. CDR3 length: 12 amino acids. CDR3 in DNA: TGTGCCAGCAGCGCGGTCGCCTACGAGCAGTACTTC. This codes for CASSAVAYEQYF.

This clonotype has just one count. A single base separates this from a much larger clone, so it may be a read error. J is TRBJ2-5 and V is TRBV7-2, with 8 bases matching TRBD1. Germline V gives CDR1 SGHTA, CDR2 FQGNSA. The ends lost 8 bases at V and 10 bases at J; junction bases unmatched: 12. This CDR3 is built from 13 residues. The CDR3 DNA sequence: TGTGCCAGCGCCCCGGGGACAGGAGGGATCCAGTACTTC. Amino acid sequence: CASAPGTGGIQYF.

Worth noting for this clonotype: This likely traces to a read error, being one base from a far larger clone. The CDR3 reads CARSVPGLAGMEQFF. The CDR3 nucleotides are TGTGCCCGCAGTGTACCGGGACTAGCGGGAATGGAGCAGTTCTTC. V and J are TRBV6-6 and TRBJ2-1; 13 bases are shared with TRBD2. The germline gives CDR1 MNHNY, CDR2 SVGAGI (reference sequence). CDR3 length: 15 amino acids.

On this clonotype itself: Compared with germline, one end of the junction differs, possibly owing to a read error. J is TRBJ1-2 and V is TRBV2; TRBD1 is a possible D gene (6 bases). CDR3 length equals 13 residues. The germline gives CDR1 SNHLY, CDR2 FYNNEI. The CDR3, as DNA: TGTGCCAGCAGGGACAGTTTTATCTATGGCTACAACTTC. This sequence encodes CASRDSFIYGYNF.

Details on this clonotype: A far larger clone lies a single base away; this is likely a read error. The chain couples TRBV12-3 or TRBV12-4 to TRBJ2-7; D gene unclear. The CDR3 extends over 16 amino acids. V dropped 3 bases and J dropped 2 bases, with 17 bases sitting between them. CDR3 in DNA: TGTGCCAGCAGTTTTTGGGTGGGTTTGATCCCCTACGAGCAGTACTTC. It codes for CASSFWVGLIPYEQYF.

Ten or more counts support this clonotype. The V and J genes are TRBV20-1 and TRBJ1-4; tentatively, D is TRBD1 (6 bases). The germline gives CDR1 DFQATT, CDR2 SNEGSKA (reference sequence). Between the trimmed V and J ends, which lost 5 bases and 5 bases, there was a span of 12 bases. The CDR3 is 13 amino acids. CDR3 in amino acids: CSAPDRTNEKLFF. CDR3 nucleotide sequence: TGCAGTGCTCCCGACAGGACCAATGAAAAACTGTTTTTT.

With respect to this clonotype: A far larger clone is off by one base, so a read error is likely. Since the CDR3 does not end with the conserved phenylalanine or tryptophan, this likely comes from a read error. The chain combines TRBV7-3 with TRBJ2-1; either TRBD1 or TRBD2 may fit D (5 bases each). Per the germline V gene, CDR1 is SGHTA and CDR2 is FQGTGA. The CDR3 is 17 residues long. The CDR3 sequence: CASSQRFGGVGYNEQFL. CDR3 bases: TGCGCCAGCAGCCAGAGATTTGGGGGAGTTGGCTACAATGAGCAGTTCCTC.

In this sample, this clonotype is medium-sized (0.01 to 0.1%). The gene calls are TRBV18 and TRBJ2-1; tentative D call: TRBD1 (6 bases). Trimming removed 3 bases from V and 2 bases from J, with 14 bases in between. The CDR3 is 16 residues long. Per the germline V gene, CDR1 is KGHSH and CDR2 is LQKENI. CDR3 region: CASSPTDSSTYNEQFF. As DNA, the CDR3 is TGTGCCAGCTCACCCACGGACAGTAGTACCTACAATGAGCAGTTCTTC. Complete variable domain (other parts from reference TRBV18 and TRBJ2-1): NAGVMQNPRHLVRRRGQEARLRCSPMKGHSHVYWYRQLPEEGLKFMVYLQKENIIDESGMPKERFSAEFPKEGPSILRIQQVVRGDSAAYFCASSPTDSSTYNEQFFGPGTRLTVL.

This clonotype occurred many times. The CDR3 DNA follows: TGTGCCAGCACCCGGGGGACAGGGAACAATGAGCAGTTCTTC. Amino acids: CASTRGTGNNEQFF. V usage is TRBV6-1 and J usage is TRBJ2-1; TRBD1 matches at 9 bases. V was clipped by 7 bases and J by 5 bases; unmatched bases: 6. The germline CDR1 and CDR2 sequences are MNHNS and SASEGT. The CDR3 contains 14 residues.

Notes on this clonotype: Without the conserved terminal phenylalanine or tryptophan, this CDR3 likely stems from a read error. The chain has TRBV14 and TRBJ1-1; D is ambiguous. The CDR3 consists of 15 residues. Per the germline V gene, CDR1 is SGHDN and CDR2 is FVKESK. V lost 3 bases, J lost 1 base, and 12 bases lay in between. The chain's CDR3 is CASSHLRSGNTEAFI. CDR3 nucleotides: TGTGCCAGCAGCCATCTCCGGTCCGGGAACACTGAAGCTTTCATC.

Ten or more counts support this clonotype. The V and J genes are TRBV19 and TRBJ1-4; D is unclear. The V and J ends lost 2 bases and 7 bases respectively, with 8 bases between them. CDR1 and CDR2 from the germline V gene are LNHDA and SQIVND (reference sequence). The CDR3 is made up of 13 amino acids. The CDR3 bases are TGTGCCAGTAGTATAAGGTCTTCTGAAAAACTGTTTTTT. This encodes CASSIRSSEKLFF.

There are many counts of this clonotype. V is TRBV7-6 and J is TRBJ1-1; a weak D match, TRBD1 (6 bases). CDR3 length: 13 amino acids. V lost 4 bases and J lost 6, with 12 bases in between. The germline V gene has CDR1 SGHVS and CDR2 FNYEAQ. This CDR3 reads CASSYREGAEAFF. In DNA form, the CDR3 reads TGTGCCAGCAGCTACAGGGAAGGGGCTGAAGCTTTCTTT.

On this clonotype itself: This clone may be a read error of a much larger clone one base away. As DNA, the CDR3 is TGTGCCAGCGGTCGGGGAGGGGTAGTATACTATGGCTACACCTTC. Residues: CASGRGGVVYYGYTF. The V gene is TRBV28, the J gene TRBJ1-2; maybe TRBD1 (5 bases). Trimming took 8 bases from V and 3 from J, leaving 19 bases between them. Germline CDR1 MDHEN, CDR2 SYDVKM. CDR3 length: 15 residues.

This clonotype was observed many times. V and J are TRBV5-4 and TRBJ1-1; the D is unclear. Trimming left V 0 bases short and J 3 bases short, with 9 bases between. The V gene's germline CDR1 is SGHNT and CDR2 YYREEE (reference sequence). The CDR3 runs to 14 residues. The CDR3 spells CASSLGVRDTEAFF. CDR3 in DNA: TGTGCCAGCAGCTTGGGGGTGAGGGACACTGAAGCTTTCTTT.

Ten or more counts support this clonotype. The rearrangement joins TRBV21-1 to TRBJ1-5; the table's D call of TRBD1 was not tested on the DNA. TRBV21-1 is listed as a pseudogene. The CDR3 is made up of 18 amino acids. For the CDR3, the DNA is TGTGCCAGCAGCCCCAGAGGAAAGGGGCGACAGGACGGTCAGCCCCAGCATTTT. It translates to CASSPRGKGRQDGQPQHF.

This clonotype has ten or more counts. V and J are TRBV29-1 and TRBJ2-7; either TRBD1 or TRBD2 may supply D (6 bases each). Germline V gene lookup returns CDR1 SQVTM and CDR2 ANQGSEA. The CDR3 has 12 residues. The germline V and J ends were trimmed by 6 bases and 3 bases, with 12 bases remaining between them. CDR3 amino acids: CSVEGEFYEQYF. DNA for the CDR3: TGCAGCGTGGAGGGGGAGTTCTACGAGCAGTACTTC.

This clonotype was counted many times. The chain carries TRBV5-6 and TRBJ1-5, with a possible D match to TRBD1 (5 bases). Germline V lookup: CDR1 SGHDT, CDR2 YYEEEE. The length of the CDR3 is 15 residues. Trimming took 4 bases from V and 2 from J, leaving 13 bases between them. The CDR3 spells CASSPGIGGNQPQHF. The DNA for the CDR3 is TGTGCCAGCAGCCCAGGGATCGGGGGCAATCAGCCCCAGCATTTT.

Regarding this clonotype: The junction differs from germline at one of its ends, possibly a read error. This rearrangement joins TRBV4-3 to TRBJ2-5, with a tentative D call TRBD2 (6 bases). CDR3 length: 15 residues. Germline V gives CDR1 LGHNA, CDR2 YSLEER. CDR3 nucleotides: TGCGCCAGCAGTCAAGACACTAGCTGGAAGGAGAACCAGTACTTC. This encodes CASSQDTSWKENQYF.

The chain has TRBV5-1 and TRBJ2-1; the match to TRBD2 covers 9 bases. CDR3 length: 17 residues. Germline values: CDR1 SGHRS, CDR2 YFSETQ. CDR3 sequence (DNA): TGCGTCAGTAGCTTGGGGGAGTTTCTAGCGGGGTACAATGAGCAGTTCTTC. It specifies CVSSLGEFLAGYNEQFF.

This clonotype occurred many times. The chain links TRBV7-9 to TRBJ1-2; D ambiguous. Trimming removed 2 bases from V and 7 bases from J, with 8 bases in between. The CDR3 totals 12 residues. Germline V gene data show CDR1 as SEHNR and CDR2 as FQNEAQ (reference sequence). The DNA for the CDR3 is TGTGCCAGCAGCTTAACTGCCTCTGGCTACACCTTC. Protein sequence: CASSLTASGYTF.

This clonotype was seen many times. V gene TRBV3-1 combines with J gene TRBJ2-2; possible D gene TRBD2, 5 bases. Germline assignment: CDR1 LGHDT and CDR2 YNNKEL (reference sequence). The CDR3 extends over 15 amino acids. The V end lost 4 bases, the J end lost 3 bases, and 12 bases lay between the germline ends. CDR3 nucleotides: TGTGCCAGCAGCCCGGCGAGGGCGGACACCGGGGAGCTGTTTTTT. Its protein is CASSPARADTGELFF.

This clonotype has a count of ten or more. The chain is built from TRBV7-2 and TRBJ2-3; 8 bases map to TRBD2. Germline CDR1 SGHTA, CDR2 FQGNSA. The CDR3 runs to 19 residues. V dropped 1 base and J dropped 0; count of bases not matched to a gene: 12. DNA for the CDR3: TGTGCCAGCAGCTTAGTGGCGGGGGGAGAAGTTCGCAGCACAGATACGCAGTATTTT. Translated: CASSLVAGGEVRSTDTQYF.

The table lists this clonotype with many counts. V gene TRBV29-1 combines with J gene TRBJ2-7, with TRBD2 identical over 7 bases. Germline CDR1 reads SQVTM; CDR2 reads ANQGSEA. The CDR3 extends over 12 amino acids. V lost 6 bases, J lost 2 bases, and 4 bases stayed unmatched. CDR3 DNA: TGCAGCGTCGAAAGCGGGGCCTACGAGCAGTACTTC. Amino acids: CSVESGAYEQYF.